Listed below are T cell receptor beta chains from one sample, sequenced in a study of shared clonotypes between healthy human individuals. Sequencing used immunoSEQ multiplex PCR; TCRdb keeps in-frame clones, though not all of them. The sample carries some 740,000 clones, 80% to 95% recorded once. Sequenced input: naive CD8+ T cells sorted from blood. The receptors were gathered from a man aged 30-40 years in good health. CDR3s include the opening cysteine and the closing phenylalanine or tryptophan. D genes are given only for firm matches. The listing skips clone size in some rows; elsewhere it reads once, few, many or a size class.

>.|.|TRBV29-1|TRBJ2-3
TGCAGCGTATATCTGGTTCACAAGGGCAGCACAGATACGCAGTATTTT
CSVYLVHKGSTDTQYF
>.|.|TRBV10-2|TRBJ2-2
TGCGCCAGCATCGGGGGTTCCACCGGGGAGCTGTTTTTT
CASIGGSTGELFF
>.|.|TRBV5-1|TRBJ1-2
TGCGCCAGCAGCTTGGGAGGGGGAGATAGCTATGGCTACACCTTC
CASSLGGGDSYGYTF
>.|TRBD1|TRBV28|TRBJ2-5
TGTGCCAGCAGTTCCACACCCCGACAGGGGGTTCGAGAGACCCAGTACTTC
CASSSTPRQGVRETQYF
>.|.|TRBV30|TRBJ2-7
TGTGCCTGGGGGCCGGGACCCACCTACGAGCAGTACTTC
CAWGPGPTYEQYF
>few|TRBD2|TRBV30|TRBJ2-1
TGTGCCTGGAGTGAGGGACTAGCGGGTAATGAGCAGTTCTTC
CAWSEGLAGNEQFF
>.|.|TRBV6-5|TRBJ2-2
TGTGCCAGCAGTTACCTTGCAGGCAACACCGGGGAGCTGTTTTTT
CASSYLAGNTGELFF
>.|.|TRBV7-9|TRBJ2-7
TGTGCCAGCAGCCCCCCAACTTGGGAGGCCGGCTACGAGCAGTACTTC
CASSPPTWEAGYEQYF
>.|.|TRBV11-2|TRBJ2-7
TGTGCCAGCAGCTTAGCGGGCTACTACGAGCAGTACTTC
CASSLAGYYEQYF
>.|.|TRBV28|TRBJ1-5
TGTGCCAGCAGTTTATGGGGGGCTGGGCAGCCCCAGCATTTT
CASSLWGAGQPQHF
>.|.|TRBV12-5|TRBJ2-1
TGTGCTAGTGGTTTGGTCGGTACAAGCTCCTACAATGAGCAGTTCTTC
CASGLVGTSSYNEQFF
>.|.|TRBV28|TRBJ2-3
TGTGCCAGCAGTTCAGGAGGGCCTACCGGGTATTTT
CASSSGGPTGYF
>.|TRBD2|TRBV4-1|TRBJ2-1
TGCGCCAGCAGCCAAACTCCCTCGGGCGGGAGTAACAATGAGCAGTTCTTC
CASSQTPSGGSNNEQFF
>.|.|TRBV2|TRBJ2-1
TGTGCCAGCAACCGAATGTCTAGCGCTCGCAATGAGCAGTTCTTC
CASNRMSSARNEQFF
>.|TRBD2|TRBV19|TRBJ2-1
TGTGCCAGTAGTAAGGGTTCGGACGGACTAGCCCCTAACAATGAGCAGTTCTTC
CASSKGSDGLAPNNEQFF
>.|TRBD2|TRBV7-9|TRBJ2-1
TGTGCCAGCAGCCGAGCGGGAGAAGCCTACAATGAGCAGTTCTTC
CASSRAGEAYNEQFF